One sample yielded the 26 T cell receptor beta chains listed below, sequenced in a study of blood T cell repertoires in COVID-19. Sequencing used immunoSEQ multiplex PCR; TCRdb keeps in-frame clones, though not all of them. In the table there are more than 200,000 clones, roughly 88% of which are singletons. Sequenced input: PBMCs or T cells enriched from blood (not recorded which). These receptors originate from a woman in her 30s who had been exposed to COVID-19.

The J gene is TRBJ2-2, the V gene TRBV7-6; D may be TRBD1 (6 bases). The CDR3 has 14 amino acids. Trimming cost V 5 bases and J 7 bases, with 14 bases left between them. The germline V gene encodes CDR1 SGHVS and CDR2 FNYEAQ. This CDR3 is CASSEQGLGGELFF. DNA for the CDR3: TGTGCCAGCAGCGAACAGGGCCTCGGCGGGGAGCTGTTTTTT.

The V call is TRBV7-3, the J call TRBJ2-1, with D perhaps TRBD1 (6 bases). CDR1 is SGHTA and CDR2 is FQGTGA in the germline V gene. This CDR3 has 11 residues. Trimming cost V 4 bases and J 9 bases, with 7 bases left between them. For the CDR3, the DNA is TGTGCCAGCAGCTCAGGGGTTGAGCAGTTCTTC. This gives the protein CASSSGVEQFF.

The chain has TRBV18 and TRBJ1-1; no reliable D call. The CDR3 spans 16 residues. Per germline, CDR1 KGHSH and CDR2 LQKENI. V lost 5 bases and J 3 bases, leaving 19 bases between the germline ends. In DNA, the CDR3 is TGTGCCAGCTCATCTCTACCCGTATCCGAAGACACTGAAGCTTTCTTT. The encoded protein is CASSSLPVSEDTEAFF.

The chain joins TRBV19 to TRBJ1-2; 7 bases agree with TRBD1. This CDR3 spans 17 amino acids. J lost 0 bases, V lost 5 bases, and 12 bases had no gene match. Germline V gene lookup returns CDR1 LNHDA and CDR2 SQIVND (reference sequence). For the CDR3, the DNA is TGTGCCAGTAGTGACCCGAAGGACAGGATATCTAACTATGGCTACACCTTC. This encodes CASSDPKDRISNYGYTF.

The CDR3 nucleotides read TGTGCCAGCAGCCAACCGTCAGGAGATACGCAGTATTTT. This translates into CASSQPSGDTQYF. The chain links TRBV3-1 (or the pseudogene TRBV3-2) to TRBJ2-3; no definite D call. CDR1 is LGHDT, CDR2 YNNKEL, per germline (reference sequence). This CDR3 spans 13 amino acids. V lost 2 bases, J lost 5 bases, and 8 bases lay in between.

The rearrangement links TRBV11-2 to TRBJ1-1; no definite D call. Per germline, CDR1 SGHAT and CDR2 FQNNGV. V lost 5 bases and J 4 bases, leaving 14 bases between the germline ends. This CDR3 has 14 amino acids. The DNA of the CDR3 is TGTGCCAGCAGCCTAGTGCCCCGGGGCACTGAAGCTTTCTTT. Translating it yields CASSLVPRGTEAFF.

The chain uses TRBV6-5 and TRBJ1-5, with D unclear. The V end lost 10 bases, the J end lost 4 bases, and 14 bases lay between the germline ends. Germline CDR1 and CDR2: MNHEY and SVGAGI. CDR3 length: 13 amino acids. The CDR3: CATTSGWNQPQHF. For the CDR3, the DNA is TGTGCCACCACCTCGGGGTGGAATCAGCCCCAGCATTTT.

This rearrangement joins TRBV7-3 to TRBJ1-1; TRBD1 is a possible D gene (5 bases). Per the germline V gene, CDR1 is SGHTA and CDR2 is FQGTGA. Trimming shortened V by 2 bases and J by 3 bases, and 7 bases separated the two germline ends. This CDR3 is 13 amino acids long. CDR3 coding DNA: TGTGCCAGCAGCTTAGTAGGGGACACTGAAGCTTTCTTT. It encodes CASSLVGDTEAFF.

The chain links TRBV20-1 to TRBJ2-3, with TRBD2 matching 7 bases. Germline assignment: CDR1 DFQATT and CDR2 SNEGSKA (reference sequence). J gave up 2 bases and V 3 bases, and 8 bases lay outside the gene matches. CDR3 size: 15 residues. The CDR3 coding sequence is TGCAGTGCTAGTAGGCCTAGCGGCCCCACAGATACGCAGTATTTT. Translating gives CSASRPSGPTDTQYF.

The rearrangement links TRBV5-1 to TRBJ2-1, with 11 nucleotides matching TRBD2. Germline V gene sequence: CDR1 SGHRS, CDR2 YFSETQ. The V segment lost 4 bases and the J segment 0 bases; nucleotides outside the gene matches: 18. This CDR3 comprises 21 residues. CDR3 sequence (DNA): TGCGCCAGCAGCCCTTTTCGGGTAGTCACTAGCGGGAGTTTCTCCTACAATGAGCAGTTCTTC. It specifies CASSPFRVVTSGSFSYNEQFF.

This chain joins TRBV4-1 and TRBJ2-7; 11 positions agree with TRBD2. CDR1 MGHRA and CDR2 YSYEKL come from the germline V gene. J lost 3 bases, V lost 3 bases, and 4 bases had no gene match. This CDR3 has 15 residues. CDR3 in amino acids: CASSQSTSGGYEQYF. CDR3 coding DNA: TGCGCCAGCAGCCAGAGTACTAGCGGGGGCTACGAGCAGTACTTC.

The V call is TRBV19, the J call TRBJ2-3; D is perhaps TRBD1 (7 bases). Trimming shortened V by 7 bases and J by 2 bases, and 13 bases separated the two germline ends. Germline V lookup: CDR1 LNHDA, CDR2 SQIVND (reference sequence). The CDR3 has 14 amino acids. The CDR3 protein is CASNPGGFTDTQYF. The CDR3 nucleotides are TGTGCCAGTAATCCAGGGGGGTTCACAGATACGCAGTATTTT.

The chain has TRBV5-1 and TRBJ2-3; 7 bases agree with TRBD1. Losses at the gene ends were 0 bases for V and 6 bases for J; bases not matched to a gene: 7. Germline V gene lookup returns CDR1 SGHRS and CDR2 YFSETQ. The CDR3 totals 15 residues. The CDR3 sequence is CASSLDSLGGDTQYF. In nucleotides, the CDR3 is TGCGCCAGCAGCTTGGATTCGTTAGGGGGCGATACGCAGTATTTT.

The V and J genes are TRBV3-1 (or the pseudogene TRBV3-2) and TRBJ2-3; D gene ambiguous. Germline V CDR1 and CDR2: LGHDT, YNNKEL (reference sequence). V was pared by 4 bases and J by 1 base, with 9 bases between. This CDR3 spans 14 amino acids. The CDR3, as DNA: TGTGCCAGCAGCCCATCCCAGGGCACAGATACGCAGTATTTT. Encoded protein: CASSPSQGTDTQYF.

The rearrangement joins TRBV9 to TRBJ2-2; tentative D call: TRBD1 (6 bases). CDR3 length: 16 amino acids. Trimming removed 0 bases from V and 0 bases from J, with 9 bases in between. Germline CDR1 SGDLS, CDR2 YYNGEE. The CDR3 here is CASSVAWTANTGELFF. The CDR3 nucleotides read TGTGCCAGCAGCGTAGCCTGGACAGCGAACACCGGGGAGCTGTTTTTT.

J is TRBJ2-3 and V is TRBV19, with TRBD1 matching over 8 bases. Germline V gene lookup returns CDR1 LNHDA and CDR2 SQIVND (reference sequence). The CDR3 extends over 16 amino acids. With V trimmed by 5 bases and J by 2 bases, 9 bases remained unmatched. The chain's CDR3 is CASSSDRGGLTDTQYF. DNA for the CDR3: TGTGCCAGTAGTTCAGACAGGGGAGGACTCACAGATACGCAGTATTTT.

The chain combines TRBV4-2 with TRBJ1-1, with TRBD1 matching 8 bases. This CDR3 region has 14 residues. V lost 0 bases to trimming and J lost 7 bases; unmatched junction nucleotides: 4. CDR1 is LGHNA and CDR2 is YNFKEQ in the germline V gene. DNA of the CDR3: TGTGCCAGCAGCCAAGATCAGGGGGCCGGTGAAGCTTTCTTT. Encoded protein: CASSQDQGAGEAFF.

The chain links TRBV28 to TRBJ1-5; 7 positions match TRBD1. The CDR3 extends over 15 amino acids. The germline V gene has CDR1 MDHEN and CDR2 SYDVKM. With V trimmed by 5 bases and J by 3 bases, 7 bases remained unmatched. CDR3 sequence reads: CASSLTGQYNQPQHF. The CDR3 region has the DNA TGTGCCAGCAGTCTCACGGGACAGTACAATCAGCCCCAGCATTTT. Variable domain in full (rest from reference TRBV28 and TRBJ1-5): DVKVTQSSRYLVKRTGEKVFLECVQDMDHENMFWYRQDPGLGLRLIYFSYDVKMKEKGDIPEGYSVSREKKERFSLILESASTNQTSMYLCASSLTGQYNQPQHFGDGTRLSIL.

The J gene is TRBJ1-2, the V gene TRBV19, with unresolved D. The length of the CDR3 is 12 residues. Germline-derived CDR1 and CDR2 are LNHDA and SQIVND (reference sequence). V lost 7 bases and J lost 8, with 14 bases in between. As DNA, the CDR3 is TGTGCCAGTAAAGCGGGAGTCGTCGGCTACACCTTC. This gives the protein CASKAGVVGYTF.

The chain employs TRBV20-1 and TRBJ2-7; possibly TRBD2 for D (5 bases). The CDR3 contains 11 residues. V shed 3 bases and J shed 4 bases, with 7 bases lying between them. Germline CDR1 and CDR2: DFQATT and SNEGSKA (reference sequence). Here the CDR3 DNA reads TGCAGTGCTAGTCGGGGATACGAGCAGTACTTC. It is translated as CSASRGYEQYF.

Only one count was recorded for this clone. V usage is TRBV7-9 and J usage is TRBJ2-1; 8 bases map to TRBD2. Per the germline V gene, CDR1 is SEHNR and CDR2 is FQNEAQ (reference sequence). The trim removed 2 bases at V and 7 bases at J, leaving 7 bases unmatched. This CDR3 region has 15 residues. CDR3 nucleotides: TGTGCCAGCAGCTTACGAAGCGGGAGACAGAATGAGCAGTTCTTC. Translated, it gives CASSLRSGRQNEQFF.

This chain connects TRBV4-1 to TRBJ2-7; 11 bases match TRBD2. The length of the CDR3 is 15 residues. CDR1 and CDR2 from the germline V gene are MGHRA and YSYEKL. The J segment lost 6 bases and the V segment lost 2 bases, leaving 6 bases of the junction unmatched. The CDR3 DNA is TGCGCCAGCAGCCAATTCGGACTAGCGGGCTCCGAGCAGTACTTC. This encodes CASSQFGLAGSEQYF.

The rearrangement uses TRBV5-1 and TRBJ2-3; 8 nucleotides align to TRBD1. CDR1 and CDR2 (germline): SGHRS, YFSETQ. This CDR3 is 13 amino acids long. Trimming cost V 3 bases and J 4 bases; bases outside gene matches: 1. The CDR3 nucleotides are TGCGCCAGCAGCTCAGGGGGCCCAGATACGCAGTATTTT. Translated: CASSSGGPDTQYF.

This clone came up a few times. The CDR3 DNA is TGTGCCAGCAGGGACTTAATGAACACTGAAGCTTTCTTT. This translates into CASRDLMNTEAFF. The chain joins TRBV2 to TRBJ1-1; D is unclear. CDR1 and CDR2 (germline): SNHLY, FYNNEI. CDR3 length: 13 residues. V shed 6 bases and J shed 0 bases, with 8 bases lying between them.

The genes are TRBV6-6 and TRBJ2-7; D gene unclear. The CDR3 is made up of 15 amino acids. V lost 2 bases and J 1 base, leaving 12 bases between the germline ends. Germline lookup yields CDR1 MNHNY and CDR2 SVGAGI (reference sequence). The CDR3 DNA reads as TGTGCCAGCAGTTACGGTTTTGGTACATCCTACGAGCAGTACTTC. Amino acids: CASSYGFGTSYEQYF.

The rearrangement uses TRBV5-5 and TRBJ1-2, with TRBD1 matching 7 bases. Germline values: CDR1 SGHKS, CDR2 YYEKEE (reference sequence). The length of the CDR3 is 15 residues. J lost 1 base, V lost 2 bases, and 5 bases had no gene match. CDR3 protein: CASSFHRGLNYGYTF. CDR3 coding DNA: TGTGCCAGCAGCTTCCACAGGGGTCTTAACTATGGCTACACCTTC.